This T cell receptor (beta chain) was profiled in a study of T cell clonality in common variable immunodeficiency. Study-level results: Authors noted CVID clonality's cause needs subpopulation repertoire sequencing. Compared with controls, CVID subjects had fewer shared TCRbeta clones. Common variable immunodeficiency TCR beta sequences reportedly had fewer deletions and N-nucleotide insertions.

Equal genomic DNA amounts from CVID and control samples were sequenced. This table comes from immunoSEQ multiplex PCR, and its TCRdb copy is limited to in-frame clones, with some not included. Recorded here are 30,000 to 40,000 clones, none singletons. In its sample, this clone was seen many times. The antigen is not known. The read falls 3 residues short of the CDR3 end, and the missing part is taken from the germline J gene. This CDR3 has 15 residues. Germline V CDR1 and CDR2: DFQATT, SNEGSKA (reference sequence). The V segment lost 2 bases and the J segment 2 bases; nucleotides outside the gene matches: 7.

This TCR was sampled from a person aged 18 to 70 in good health. The material sequenced was peripheral blood mononuclear cells. The V gene is TRBV20-1, the J gene TRBJ2-3; 7 bases are a match to TRBD2. The CDR3 reads CSARNLGLPTDTQYF. The DNA read from the CDR3 is TGCAGTGCTAGAAATTTGGGACTACCCACAGATACG.